Each of the 15 T cell receptor beta chains below was sequenced from the same sample in a study of T-cell memory formation after mild COVID-19 (dated by TCRdb to the early 2020s). The library was produced with 5' RACE. Instrument used: Illumina NovaSeq 6000. TCRdb reanalyzed the raw reads on its own, using fastp at Q25 for trimming and MiXCR for clone calling, and kept in-frame beta chains. Rows with one shared CDR3 protein collapse into an entry with the most common genes and DNA. The sample table shows around 260,000 distinct CDR3 sequences, and roughly 17% are seen once. The top ten hold 22% of the sample. Sequences were obtained from PBMCs or a T cell subset sorted from them (not recorded which). The source is a man between 18 and 29 years old who had mild COVID-19 (a few samples of this study predate the infection). The sample titles of this study are shuffled in the database, so cell type and time point are left out; the donor was told from shared clones.

This clonotype occurred many times. The chain links TRBV4-2 to TRBJ2-1; 9 bases agree with TRBD2. V lost 0 bases, J lost 3 bases, and 0 bases stayed unmatched. The CDR3 has 15 amino acids. The germline V gene encodes CDR1 LGHNA and CDR2 YNFKEQ. The CDR3 reads CASSQERGGYNEQFF. In nucleotides, the CDR3 is TGTGCCAGCAGCCAAGAGCGGGGGGGCTACAATGAGCAGTTCTTC.

The chain recombines TRBV7-6 with TRBJ1-1; D unclear. V was trimmed by 4 bases and J by 3 bases, leaving 3 bases between them. The CDR3 runs 11 residues. CDR1 is SGHVS, CDR2 FNYEAQ, per germline. Written as DNA, the CDR3 is TGTGCCAGCAGCTCCGACACTGAAGCTTTCTTT. It specifies CASSSDTEAFF.

The chain couples TRBV12-3 or TRBV12-4 to TRBJ2-1, with 14 nucleotides matching TRBD2. This CDR3 is built from 18 residues. V shed 5 bases, J shed 3 bases, and the junction held 9 bases outside the gene matches. The CDR3 sequence: CASSHGLAGGSHYNEQFF. The CDR3 DNA is TGTGCCAGCAGTCACGGACTAGCGGGGGGTAGTCACTACAATGAGCAGTTCTTC.

This clonotype was recorded at least ten times. This sequence joins TRBV7-2 and TRBJ1-1; D is possibly TRBD1 (6 bases). Germline V gene data show CDR1 as SGHTA and CDR2 as FQGNSA. The CDR3 runs to 14 residues. V was shortened by 5 bases and J by 5 bases, with 15 bases between the two germline ends. Here the CDR3 reads CASSPQGRRTEAFF. The CDR3 coding sequence is TGTGCCAGCAGCCCACAGGGTAGGAGGACTGAAGCTTTCTTT.

This clonotype was counted only a few times. V gene TRBV6-1 combines with J gene TRBJ1-6, with D tentatively TRBD1 (5 bases). The CDR3 is 12 residues long. Trimming left V 8 bases short and J 5 bases short, with 7 bases between. Germline loops: CDR1 MNHNS, CDR2 SASEGT. This CDR3 reads CASGHHNSPLHF. The CDR3, as DNA: TGTGCCAGCGGACACCATAATTCACCCCTCCACTTT.

The J gene is TRBJ2-5, the V gene TRBV25-1; 10 bases align to TRBD2. The J segment lost 3 bases and the V segment lost 5 bases, leaving 9 bases of the junction unmatched. Germline V gene lookup returns CDR1 MGHDK and CDR2 SYGVNS. This CDR3 contains 16 residues. CDR3 coding DNA: TGTGCCAGCAGTAAGCTGGGGAGCGGGGGGGAAGAGACCCAGTACTTC. It codes for CASSKLGSGGEETQYF. Combining the CDR3 with reference TRBV25-1 and TRBJ2-5 gives the whole variable domain EADIYQTPRYLVIGTGKKITLECSQTMGHDKMYWYQQDPGMELHLIHYSYGVNSTEKGDLSSESTVSRIRTEHFPLTLESARPSHTSQYLCASSKLGSGGEETQYFGPGTRLLVL.

The rearrangement uses TRBV7-8 and TRBJ1-5; D is uncertain. Germline lookup yields CDR1 SGHVS and CDR2 FQNEAQ. Trimming left V 4 bases short and J 2 bases short, with 12 bases between. This CDR3 comprises 15 residues. CDR3 residues: CASSSPVGGNQPQHF. The CDR3 DNA reads TGTGCCAGCAGCTCACCGGTAGGCGGCAATCAGCCCCAGCATTTT.

This clonotype was observed a few times. The chain recombines TRBV12-3 or TRBV12-4 with TRBJ2-7; possibly TRBD1 for D (6 bases). The CDR3 consists of 15 residues. The germline V and J ends were trimmed by 5 bases and 2 bases, with 16 bases remaining between them. The CDR3 is CASSHRVEDAYEQYF. In DNA, the CDR3 is TGTGCCAGCAGTCACAGGGTGGAAGACGCCTACGAGCAGTACTTC.

V usage is TRBV20-1 and J usage is TRBJ2-7; unclear D gene. The CDR3 consists of 15 residues. V lost 3 bases and J lost 0, with 15 bases in between. CDR1 and CDR2 from the germline V gene are DFQATT and SNEGSKA (reference sequence). The CDR3 protein is CSARALGPSSYEQYV. For the CDR3, the DNA is TGCAGTGCTAGGGCCCTTGGGCCGTCCTCCTACGAGCAGTACGTC.

This clonotype was detected a few times. The chain uses TRBV2 and TRBJ2-6; a weak D match, TRBD2 (6 bases). Germline CDR1 is SNHLY and CDR2 is FYNNEI. CDR3 size: 17 residues. The ends were cut back, 7 bases at V and 0 bases at J, with 16 bases in the middle. CDR3 in amino acids: CASTPGSGPSGANVLTF. CDR3 DNA: TGTGCCAGCACCCCGGGGAGCGGGCCCTCTGGGGCCAACGTCCTGACTTTC.

The genes are TRBV6-5 and TRBJ2-1, with D possibly TRBD2 on 5 matching bases. Germline V gene lookup returns CDR1 MNHEY and CDR2 SVGAGI. This CDR3 spans 13 amino acids. V lost 5 bases, J lost 10 bases, and 15 bases lay in between. CDR3 nucleotides: TGTGCCAGCAGTCACGGGGTCAACGGAGAGCAGTTCTTC. Amino acids: CASSHGVNGEQFF.

The rearrangement uses TRBV3-1 and TRBJ2-3; 7 nucleotides line up with TRBD1. The V and J ends lost 1 base and 7 bases, in that order; junction bases with no gene match: 8. The germline gives CDR1 LGHDT, CDR2 YNNKEL (reference sequence). The length of the CDR3 is 15 residues. DNA for the CDR3: TGTGCCAGCAGCCAAGTTTTCAGGGGGTCCTATACGCAGTATTTT. Translating gives CASSQVFRGSYTQYF.

This clonotype turned up a few times. One end of the junction fails to match germline, which may point to a read error. The chain uses TRBV7-7 and TRBJ2-3, with D possibly being TRBD2 (5 bases). The CDR3 loop spans 13 amino acids. In germline, CDR1 is SSHAT, CDR2 FNYEAQ (reference sequence). This chain's CDR3 is CASSLAPTDTQYF. As DNA, the CDR3 is TGTGCTAGCAGCTTAGCGCCCACAGATACGCAGTATTTT.

In this sample, this clonotype turned up a few times. The chain joins TRBV2 to TRBJ2-7, with D unresolved. V lost 6 bases, J lost 0 bases, and 12 bases lay in between. Looked up from germline, CDR1 is SNHLY and CDR2 is FYNNEI. The CDR3 runs to 14 residues. The CDR3 reads CASRTRPGSYEQYF. For the CDR3, the DNA is TGTGCCAGCAGGACCCGGCCCGGCTCCTACGAGCAGTACTTC.

This sequence joins TRBV6-2 or TRBV6-3 and TRBJ1-1, with D perhaps TRBD1 (6 bases). V lost 5 bases to trimming and J lost 2 bases, with 18 bases between them. The V gene's germline CDR1 is MNHEY and CDR2 SVGEGT. There are 16 residues in the CDR3. The CDR3 DNA sequence: TGTGCCAGCAGTACAGGGCAGCACAAGATTAACACTGAAGCTTTCTTT. This translates into CASSTGQHKINTEAFF.